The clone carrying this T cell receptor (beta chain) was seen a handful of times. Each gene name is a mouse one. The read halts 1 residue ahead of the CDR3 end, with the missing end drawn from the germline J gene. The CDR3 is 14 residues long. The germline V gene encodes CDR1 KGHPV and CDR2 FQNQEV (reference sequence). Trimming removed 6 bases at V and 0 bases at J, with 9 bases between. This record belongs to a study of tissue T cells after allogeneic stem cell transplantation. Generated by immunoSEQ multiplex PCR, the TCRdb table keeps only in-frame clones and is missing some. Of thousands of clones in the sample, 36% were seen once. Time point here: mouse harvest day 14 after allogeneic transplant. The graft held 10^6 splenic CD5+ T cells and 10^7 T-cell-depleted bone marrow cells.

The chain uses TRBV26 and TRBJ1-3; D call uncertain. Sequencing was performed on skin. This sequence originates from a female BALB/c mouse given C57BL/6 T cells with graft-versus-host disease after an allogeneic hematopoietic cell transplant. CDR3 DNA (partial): TGTGCCAGCAGCCTTCAGAATTCTGGAAATACGCTCTAT. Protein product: CASSLQNSGNTLY. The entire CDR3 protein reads CASSLQNSGNTLYF. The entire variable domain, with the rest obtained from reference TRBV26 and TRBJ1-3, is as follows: NSKVIQTPRYLVKGQGQKAKMRCIPEKGHPVVFWYQQNKNNEFKFLINFQNQEVLQQIDMTEKRFSAECPSNSPCSLEIQSSEAGDSALYLCASSLQNSGNTLYFGEGSRLIVV.